This TCR beta chain was documented in a study of T-cell reconstitution after alpha-beta-depleted transplantation in children. This clonotype was counted ten times or more. The target antigen is unknown. General study results and limits: One year post-transplant, T-cell counts and diversity were largely derived from T cells produced anew. Reportedly, roughly two months post-transplant, alpha-beta T cells arose from several hundred expanded graft clones. Several patients had high TCRbeta diversity at day 60; it came from surviving recipient T cells and thymic progenitors.

Germline assignment: CDR1 SGHTA and CDR2 FQGTGA. The CDR3 has 15 amino acids. V shed 5 bases and J shed 7 bases, with 18 bases lying between them. It was with unique molecular identifiers that the TCRbeta library was prepared. TCRdb re-analysed the PCR reads in MiXCR, keeping a single row per CDR3 protein. The sample carries approximately 20,000 distinct CDR3 sequences, 10% to 15% recorded once. This receptor was taken from a female patient aged 2-15 years who had a stem cell transplant for congenital amegakaryocytic thrombocytopenia, so the T cells may come from the graft donor. This material consisted of PBMCs, mostly from graft donor cells, taken 60 days after TCRalphabeta/CD19-depleted stem cell transplant. The V and J genes are TRBV7-3 and TRBJ2-1; D might be TRBD1 or TRBD2, each matching 5 bases. CDR3 coding DNA: TGTGCCAGCAGCCCGGGACCTCCCGCAAGGAATGAGCAGTTCTTC. It encodes CASSPGPPARNEQFF. Variable domain in full (rest from reference TRBV7-3 and TRBJ2-1): GAGVSQTPSNKVTEKGKYVELRCDPISGHTALYWYRQSLGQGPEFLIYFQGTGAADDSGLPNDRFFAVRPEGSVSTLKIQRTERGDSAVYLCASSPGPPARNEQFFGPGTRLTVL.